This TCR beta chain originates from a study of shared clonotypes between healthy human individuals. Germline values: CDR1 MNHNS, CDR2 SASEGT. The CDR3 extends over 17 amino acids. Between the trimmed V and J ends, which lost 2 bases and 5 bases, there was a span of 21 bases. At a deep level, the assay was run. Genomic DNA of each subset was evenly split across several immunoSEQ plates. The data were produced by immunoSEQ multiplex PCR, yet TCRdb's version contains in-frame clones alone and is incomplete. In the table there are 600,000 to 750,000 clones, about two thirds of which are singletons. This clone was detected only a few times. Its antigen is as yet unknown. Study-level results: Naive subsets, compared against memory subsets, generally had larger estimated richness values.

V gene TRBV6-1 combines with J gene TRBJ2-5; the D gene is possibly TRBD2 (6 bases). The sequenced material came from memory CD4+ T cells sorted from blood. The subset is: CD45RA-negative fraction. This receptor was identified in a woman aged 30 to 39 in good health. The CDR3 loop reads CASSEILGQVGGETQYF. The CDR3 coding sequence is TGTGCCAGCAGTGAAATTCTGGGGCAGGTTGGAGGGGAGACCCAGTACTTC.